This TCR beta chain stems from a study of blood T cell repertoires in COVID-19. Study summary: PBMCs, B-cell-depleted T cells, or T cells were the source of the cDNA or gDNA that made up the material.

Exposed volunteers were people who met a COVID-19 case within 2 weeks before study entry. TCRdb keeps only in-frame clones here, not all; method: immunoSEQ multiplex PCR. Of around 250,000 clones in the sample, roughly 90% were seen once. V was trimmed by 1 base and J by 0 bases, leaving 7 bases between them. Germline-derived CDR1 and CDR2 are SGHRS and YFSETQ. The CDR3 is 14 amino acids. Source material: PBMCs or T cells enriched from blood (not recorded which). The source of this sequence is a man between 40 and 49 years old who had been exposed to COVID-19. The chain combines TRBV5-1 with TRBJ1-1; D unresolved. The chain's CDR3 is CASSLYSVNTEAFF. CDR3 nucleotides: TGCGCCAGCAGCTTGTATTCGGTGAACACTGAAGCTTTCTTT.